This note documents a single TCR gamma chain sequence. Its antigen is undetermined. This probably arose from a read error, given a far larger clone one base away. Distinct nucleotide sequences in the sample also encode this CDR3. Vgamma9/Vdelta2+ and Vdelta2-negative gammadelta T cells were flow-sorted from PBMC for bulk sequencing. These data come from a study of γδ T cells in repeated Plasmodium falciparum infection. Study details: Over approximately 640 days, donors received four mosquito-bite P. falciparum NF54 infections. Samples were taken at baseline, before some infections, and 21 days after each.

Study-level points and caveats: Vdelta2-negative gammadelta repertoires, largely Vdelta1+, seemingly showed infection-driven waves of new clonal selection. Many TCRgamma sequences overlapped between individuals in stable Vgamma9/Vdelta2+ repertoires.

Germline V CDR1 and CDR2: EGSTGY, YDSYTSSV. The CDR3 has 13 residues. TCRdb reanalysed the multiplex PCR reads with CATT. This table holds 30,000 or so gamma-chain clones, about 1.5% found once. The TCR originated in a pool of human donors (malaria-infected and uninfected, not separated). No J gene was named, though the V gene is TRGV4. Material: gamma-delta T cells from blood. The CDR3 DNA reads TGTGCCACCTGGGATGGGCCTATCTTAGCCAAACTCTTT. It codes for CATWDGPILAKLF.